Sequencing of this T cell receptor beta chain was carried out in a study of neurological immune-mediated disorders. Noted time point: longitudinal time-point 2. Unsorted libraries were generated from 2 million PBMCs held at -80 degrees C. The germline V gene encodes CDR1 SGHDN and CDR2 FVKESK. CDR3 length equals 12 residues. The V gene lost 1 base and the J gene lost 14 bases, with 12 bases spanning the gap. Study observations and caveats: The expanded clones of different subjects shared no CDR3 amino acid sequences (suggesting private repertoires in all groups).

The yield of each sequencing run was over 190 million TCR-beta sequences from 15-18 subjects. Each CDR3 protein is one row after TCRdb ran MiXCR on the 5' RACE reads. The sample lists approximately 85,000 distinct CDR3 sequences; approximately 13% were seen once. This clonotype showed up just a few times. Antigen unknown. This receptor was taken from a female donor with HTLV-1-associated myelopathy (HAM/TSP). The chain links TRBV14 to TRBJ1-3, with D unclear. The specimen sequenced was PBMCs. In DNA form, the CDR3 reads TGTGCCAGCAGCCAAGGAAGGGCCTTCGTATATTTT. It codes for CASSQGRAFVYF. The full variable domain, completed using reference TRBV14 and TRBJ1-3, is EAGVTQFPSHSVIEKGQTVTLRCDPISGHDNLYWYRRVMGKEIKFLLHFVKESKQDESGMPNNRFLAERTGGTYSTLKVQPAELEDSGVYFCASSQGRAFVYFGEGSWLTVV.